Presented here are 13 T cell receptor beta chains from one specimen sequenced in a study of CD8 T cells in Susac syndrome. Roughly 0.5 to 1 ug RNA was reverse transcribed with random hexamers. TCRdb ran MiXCR on the immunoSEQ multiplex PCR reads and lists one entry per CDR3 protein. The table lists fewer than 350,000 distinct CDR3 sequences, about 82% of them singletons, with approximately 0.2% in the top ten. The sample taken for sequencing was CD8+ T cells from PBMCs. The receptor set was obtained from a human donor with multiple sclerosis.

The rearrangement links TRBV6-5 to TRBJ2-3; D gene unclear. Germline CDR1 and CDR2: MNHEY and SVGAGI. Trimming removed 7 bases at V and 1 base at J, with 12 bases between. This CDR3 region has 14 residues. CDR3 bases: TGTGCCAGCACCCGGCTCCAGGGCACAGATACGCAGTATTTT. Translating gives CASTRLQGTDTQYF.

The chain links TRBV4-2 to TRBJ1-5; no reliable D call. The length of the CDR3 is 14 residues. Trimming shortened V by 3 bases and J by 0 bases, and 6 bases separated the two germline ends. The germline gives CDR1 LGHNA, CDR2 YNFKEQ. CDR3 loop: CASSQDDSNQPQHF. CDR3 DNA: TGTGCCAGCAGCCAGGACGATAGCAATCAGCCCCAGCATTTT.

The table lists this clonotype with a count of one. The rearrangement joins TRBV28 to TRBJ2-1, with D possibly matching TRBD2 (7 bases). Germline V gene data show CDR1 as MDHEN and CDR2 as SYDVKM. This CDR3 has 16 amino acids. V shed 5 bases and J shed 4 bases, with 18 bases lying between them. The CDR3 nucleotides read TGTGCCAGCAGTACCCGGAAAGGGGGGGCATACAATGAGCAGTTCTTC. Amino acids: CASSTRKGGAYNEQFF.

The rearrangement uses TRBV4-2 and TRBJ2-3; D may be TRBD1 (6 bases). Looked up from germline, CDR1 is LGHNA and CDR2 is YNFKEQ. This CDR3 has 15 residues. The germline V and J ends were trimmed by 1 base and 4 bases, with 12 bases remaining between them. CDR3 sequence reads: CASSQAWGLADTQYF. The CDR3 DNA is TGTGCCAGCAGCCAAGCGTGGGGGCTCGCAGATACGCAGTATTTT.

The rearrangement uses TRBV28 and TRBJ2-7; D is undetermined. Germline V gene data show CDR1 as MDHEN and CDR2 as SYDVKM. Trimming pared 3 bases from V and 0 bases from J, leaving 9 bases between. The CDR3 length is 14 residues. In nucleotides, the CDR3 is TGTGCCAGCAGTTTCTCGGGCAACTCCTACGAGCAGTACTTC. This encodes CASSFSGNSYEQYF.

This rearrangement joins TRBV5-6 to TRBJ2-2, with 7 nucleotides matching TRBD1. The CDR3 length is 16 residues. Trimming removed 5 bases from V and 4 bases from J; junction bases left unmatched: 11. CDR1 is SGHDT, CDR2 YYEEEE, per germline. In nucleotides, the CDR3 is TGTGCCAGCAGACCCAGACAGGGAGTGGGCACCGGGGAGCTGTTTTTT. It codes for CASRPRQGVGTGELFF.

V and J are TRBV5-1 and TRBJ2-3, with D possibly TRBD2 on 6 matching bases. V was cut by 6 bases and J by 3 bases, with 17 bases left in between. Germline loops: CDR1 SGHRS, CDR2 YFSETQ. CDR3 length equals 15 residues. Written as DNA, the CDR3 is TGCGCCAGCACTCTAAGGGAAAGCGGGACAGATACGCAGTATTTT. Amino acids: CASTLRESGTDTQYF. The full variable domain, in which reference TRBV5-1 and TRBJ2-3 provide the parts outside the CDR3, is KAGVTQTPRYLIKTRGQQVTLSCSPISGHRSVSWYQQTPGQGLQFLFEYFSETQRNKGNFPGRFSGRQFSNSRSEMNVSTLELGDSALYLCASTLRESGTDTQYFGPGTRLTVL.

The CDR3 is CASSAFDQPQHF. The CDR3 DNA reads TGTGCCAGTAGTGCCTTTGATCAGCCCCAGCATTTT. The chain has TRBV19 and TRBJ1-5, with D uncertain. Germline V gene lookup returns CDR1 LNHDA and CDR2 SQIVND (reference sequence). Trimming removed 5 bases at V and 5 bases at J, with 7 bases between. The CDR3 is 12 residues long.

This clonotype was observed a single time. The chain links TRBV11-2 to TRBJ1-3, with D possibly TRBD1 on 5 matching bases. Per the germline V gene, CDR1 is SGHAT and CDR2 is FQNNGV. The V end was cut by 4 bases, the J end by 0 bases, with 10 bases between. This CDR3 has 15 residues. The CDR3, as DNA: TGTGCCAGCAGCTCGGGACGGCTCTCTGGAAACACCATATATTTT. It yields the protein CASSSGRLSGNTIYF.

This clonotype was observed a single time. The V gene is TRBV28, the J gene TRBJ1-5, with D perhaps TRBD1 (5 bases). The V and J ends lost 2 bases and 3 bases respectively, with 8 bases between them. This CDR3 comprises 14 residues. The germline CDR1 and CDR2 sequences are MDHEN and SYDVKM. The CDR3 bases are TGTGCCAGCAGTTTAGACAGCTCCAATCAGCCCCAGCATTTT. The encoded protein is CASSLDSSNQPQHF. The complete variable domain, with remaining parts taken from reference TRBV28 and TRBJ1-5, reads DVKVTQSSRYLVKRTGEKVFLECVQDMDHENMFWYRQDPGLGLRLIYFSYDVKMKEKGDIPEGYSVSREKKERFSLILESASTNQTSMYLCASSLDSSNQPQHFGDGTRLSIL.

The chain recombines TRBV7-9 with TRBJ2-1, with TRBD1 matching over 7 bases. The V and J ends lost 5 bases and 0 bases, in that order; junction bases with no gene match: 7. The CDR3 has 16 amino acids. Germline CDR1 and CDR2: SEHNR and FQNEAQ (reference sequence). CDR3 nucleotides: TGTGCCAGCAGCCCCCCGACAGGGCCCTCCTACAATGAGCAGTTCTTC. This codes for CASSPPTGPSYNEQFF.

This chain uses TRBV4-3 with TRBJ2-7; D unresolved. Germline V gives CDR1 LGHNA, CDR2 YSLEER. There are 14 residues in the CDR3. V was trimmed by 0 bases and J by 2 bases, leaving 8 bases between them. CDR3 nucleotide sequence: TGCGCCAGCAGCCAAGATCCCCTAGCCTACGAGCAGTACTTC. Translating it yields CASSQDPLAYEQYF.

The chain is built from TRBV7-2 and TRBJ1-1, with 7 bases identical to TRBD1. The CDR3 runs 18 residues. V lost 4 bases and J lost 4; bases outside the gene matches: 18. Germline V gene lookup returns CDR1 SGHTA and CDR2 FQGNSA. The CDR3 region has the DNA TGTGCCAGCAGCTCCGAGCCACGCCGGGACAGACACACCACTGAAGCTTTCTTT. Residues: CASSSEPRRDRHTTEAFF.